This T cell receptor beta chain was recorded in a study of blood T cell repertoires in COVID-19. About the research overall: Some COVID-19 samples were acute and others convalescent; all came from the United States, Italy and Spain. From T cells, B-cell-depleted T cells, or PBMCs came the material, which was cDNA or gDNA.

In the authors' workflow: Estimates of nucleated cell counts were drawn from the amplification of reference gene primers. Libraries were prepared by immunoSEQ multiplex PCR; TCRdb keeps only in-frame clonotypes and omits some of them. The V and J calls and clone size were taken over from that table, and D and trimming were inferred from the DNA. Of about 190,000 clones listed, roughly nine tenths were seen once; the top ten hold about 1.1%. The TCR sequence derives from a man aged 25-45 years with acute or convalescent COVID-19. Sequenced sample: peripheral blood.

The CDR3 sequence: CASSFGTDLSYEQYF. Written as DNA, the CDR3 is TGTGCCAGCAGCTTCGGGACAGACCTCTCCTACGAGCAGTACTTC. This chain links TRBV2 with TRBJ2-7; 7 bases map to TRBD1. This CDR3 has 15 amino acids. V gave up 6 bases and J gave up 0 bases; unmatched junction bases: 8. The germline V gene encodes CDR1 SNHLY and CDR2 FYNNEI. The full variable domain, its missing parts supplied by reference TRBV2 and TRBJ2-7, is EPEVTQTPSHQVTQMGQEVILRCVPISNHLYFYWYRQILGQKVEFLVSFYNNEISEKSEIFDDQFSVERPDGSNFTLKIRSTKLEDSAMYFCASSFGTDLSYEQYFGPGTRLTVT.